The subject of this entry is one T cell receptor beta chain. The antigen is unknown. This sample was taken from a study of beta chain features in type 1 diabetes. Study-wide points: TCRB CDR3 length was moderately but significantly reduced in all four CD4+ subsets of Type 1 diabetes patients.

The germline V gene has CDR1 SEHNR and CDR2 FQNEAQ (reference sequence). The CDR3 runs 16 residues. After removal of 8 bases from V and 2 bases from J, the junction contained 14 bases not matched to a gene. All of the isolated RNA was reverse transcribed, so expressed TCRB transcripts were sequenced. This table comes from immunoSEQ multiplex PCR, and its TCRdb copy is limited to in-frame clones, with some not included. The profile covers about 370,000 clones, with 8.5% to 10% appearing a single time and approximately 0.6% taken by the ten largest. This clonotype was obtained from a man younger than 40 with type 1 diabetes. Sequencing was performed on central memory CD4+ T cells from blood. The V call is TRBV7-9, the J call TRBJ2-5; TRBD2 matches at 7 bases. The CDR3 DNA sequence: TGTGCCAGCCGTCGAGTAGCGGGCCGTACGCAAGAGACCCAGTACTTC. As protein: CASRRVAGRTQETQYF.